This T cell receptor (beta chain) was sequenced in a study of CD8+ T cells in alopecia areata. Overall study context: The authors grafted skin from roughly 6-12-month-old C3H/HeJ donors with spontaneous alopecia onto roughly 7-10-week-old female C3H/HeJ mice.

Study-wide results and caveats: Normal skin's resident alphabeta T cells are also sequenced in scalp samples.

After isolation, RNA underwent reverse transcription to generate cDNA as the sequencing template. Method: immunoSEQ multiplex PCR; TCRdb's copy keeps in-frame clones and lacks some. This repertoire holds under 350,000 clones, and none appear only once. With respect to this clone: Its cognate antigen is unknown. The listed genes are named as in mouse. The sample contains more than one DNA sequence encoding this CDR3.

It was with CD4, CD8alpha, NKG2D, NKG2ACE and other markers that pooled cutaneous lymph node cells were sorted. The clonotype was recovered from a C3H/HeJ mouse with alopecia areata. This strain has MHC haplotype H2-k. The sequenced sample consisted of CD4+ T cells sorted from a lymph node.

The sequenced part of the CDR3 DNA is TGTGCCAGCAGTGATGTGACAGATAATTCGCCC. Amino acid sequence: CASSDVTDNSP. The entire CDR3 reads CASSDVTDNSPLYF. The chain couples TRBV13-1 to TRBJ1-6; TRBD1 is a possible D gene (5 bases). The read falls 3 residues short of the CDR3 end, and the missing part is taken from the germline J gene. TRBJ1-6 is an ORF; its function is uncertain. Per germline, CDR1 NSHNY and CDR2 SYGAGN. Trimming stripped 0 bases from V and 5 bases from J, with 6 bases between. The CDR3 consists of 14 residues.